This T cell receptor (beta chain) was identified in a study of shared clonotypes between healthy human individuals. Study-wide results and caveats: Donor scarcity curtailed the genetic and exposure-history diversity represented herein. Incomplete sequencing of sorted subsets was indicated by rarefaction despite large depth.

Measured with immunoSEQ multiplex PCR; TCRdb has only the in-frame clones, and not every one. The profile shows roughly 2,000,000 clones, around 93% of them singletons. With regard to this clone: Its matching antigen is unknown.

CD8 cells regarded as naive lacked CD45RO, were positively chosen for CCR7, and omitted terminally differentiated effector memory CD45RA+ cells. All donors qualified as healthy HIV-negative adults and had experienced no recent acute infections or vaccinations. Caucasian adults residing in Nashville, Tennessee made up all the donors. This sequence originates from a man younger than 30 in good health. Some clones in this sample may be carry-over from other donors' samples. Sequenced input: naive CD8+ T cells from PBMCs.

Written as DNA, the CDR3 is TGTGCCAGCAGTTACGGTGCTAGCGGATACGAGCAGTACTTC. It translates to CASSYGASGYEQYF. The genes are TRBV6-5 and TRBJ2-7, with 7 bases that match TRBD2. The CDR3 extends over 14 amino acids. V shed 2 bases and J 4 bases; nucleotides not matched to a gene: 5. In germline, CDR1 is MNHEY, CDR2 SVGAGI.